This passage covers 28 T cell receptor beta chains from one sample sequenced in a study of a mutant IDH1 vaccine in newly diagnosed glioma listed by TCRdb under 2021. These TCRs are of unknown antigen specificity. Per the publication, the time point label means: week 11, during vaccination. A 20-mer mutant IDH1 peptide at 300 micrograms in Montanide made up each vaccine dose, which was injected subcutaneously together with topical imiquimod. Library preparation was by the immunoSEQ multiplex PCR assay. TCRdb re-hosts the immuneACCESS table, in-frame sequences only. Its copies lack some clones; in the studies checked, an unresolved V gene accounts for under half of them, and the cause for the rest is not known. A total of under 150,000 clones appear in this sample, almost 90% of them only once. The ten largest clones capture roughly 0.55% of the sample. This sample comprised PBMCs, obtained from a glioma patient whose treatment included an IDH1 peptide vaccine. Receptor source: a woman in her fifties or sixties with glioma.

The genes are TRBV28 and TRBJ1-2; D might be TRBD1 (5 bases). CDR1 MDHEN and CDR2 SYDVKM come from the germline V gene. V lost 5 bases, J lost 3 bases, and 19 bases lay in between. CDR3 length: 16 amino acids. CDR3 sequence reads: CASSLYVGRSDYGYTF. DNA for the CDR3: TGTGCCAGCAGTCTCTATGTGGGGCGTTCCGACTATGGCTACACCTTC.

CDR3 sequence (DNA): TGCGCCAGCAGTGAGTCGACGGGCTCCTACAATGAGCAGTTCTTC. Protein sequence: CASSESTGSYNEQFF. The chain has TRBV10-2 and TRBJ2-1; the D is unclear. V shed 0 bases and J shed 0 bases, with 6 bases lying between them. Germline-derived CDR1 and CDR2 are WSHSY and SAAADI. The CDR3 has 15 amino acids.

This clone was observed a handful of times. Within the sample, other DNA sequences also encode this same CDR3. This chain links TRBV30 with TRBJ1-2; possible D gene TRBD1, 6 bases. Per the germline V gene, CDR1 is GTSNPN and CDR2 is SVGIG (reference sequence). The germline V and J ends were trimmed by 0 bases and 4 bases, with 9 bases remaining between them. The CDR3 spans 13 residues. CDR3 DNA: TGTGCCTGGAGTGTCCTAGGGGGCTATGGCTACACCTTC. It codes for CAWSVLGGYGYTF.

This clone has only one observation. The gene calls are TRBV7-9 and TRBJ2-1, with a tentative D call TRBD2 (6 bases). CDR3 length equals 15 residues. Germline CDR1 reads SEHNR; CDR2 reads FQNEAQ (reference sequence). The V end was cut by 5 bases, the J end by 7 bases, with 18 bases between. Here the CDR3 reads CASSHAGSADNEQFF. In nucleotides, the CDR3 is TGTGCCAGCAGCCACGCGGGGTCCGCCGATAATGAGCAGTTCTTC.

This clone showed up just once. The rearrangement uses TRBV19 and TRBJ1-5; D gene uncertain. CDR1 LNHDA and CDR2 SQIVND come from the germline V gene (reference sequence). Trimming left V 5 bases short and J 2 bases short, with 22 bases between. This CDR3 contains 18 residues. The CDR3 here is CASSQPVWGPRRNQPQHF. In DNA, the CDR3 is TGTGCCAGTAGTCAGCCGGTTTGGGGTCCTAGGCGCAATCAGCCCCAGCATTTT.

This chain joins TRBV29-1 and TRBJ2-7; 7 bases align to TRBD1. Unmatched junction bases numbered 9, after V lost 7 bases and J lost 0 bases. This CDR3 has 14 residues. CDR1 and CDR2 from the germline V gene are SQVTM and ANQGSEA. For the CDR3, the DNA is TGCAGCGCCCAAGGACAGGCAGACTCCTACGAGCAGTACTTC. Translation: CSAQGQADSYEQYF.

The V and J genes are TRBV5-4 and TRBJ1-1, with unresolved D. Trimming removed 4 bases at V and 0 bases at J, with 10 bases between. The germline gives CDR1 SGHNT, CDR2 YYREEE (reference sequence). The CDR3 sequence is 14 residues long. The CDR3 sequence: CASSSRSMNTEAFF. In nucleotides, the CDR3 is TGTGCCAGCAGCAGTAGGAGCATGAACACTGAAGCTTTCTTT.

V is TRBV28 and J is TRBJ2-2; D not certain. The CDR3 spans 13 residues. The germline V gene encodes CDR1 MDHEN and CDR2 SYDVKM. V gave up 6 bases and J gave up 4 bases, with 9 bases separating them. The CDR3, as DNA: TGTGCCAGCAGCCTAGACACCACCGGGGAGCTGTTTTTT. It yields the protein CASSLDTTGELFF.

The rearrangement uses TRBV27 and TRBJ1-3, with D uncertain. CDR3 size: 14 residues. Germline CDR1 and CDR2: MNHEY and SMNVEV (reference sequence). The germline V and J ends were trimmed by 3 bases and 0 bases, with 6 bases remaining between them. The CDR3 spells CASSFSGSGNTIYF. CDR3 nucleotide sequence: TGTGCCAGCAGTTTTTCAGGCTCTGGAAACACCATATATTTT.

The chain carries TRBV19 and TRBJ2-5; maybe TRBD2 (5 bases). Germline values: CDR1 LNHDA, CDR2 SQIVND (reference sequence). The CDR3 contains 13 residues. Trimming removed 5 bases at V and 1 base at J, with 8 bases between. The CDR3 region has the DNA TGTGCCAGTAGTTCACGGGGCCAAGAGACCCAGTACTTC. It yields the protein CASSSRGQETQYF.

This chain connects TRBV6-5 to TRBJ2-1; 9 bases align to TRBD1. The junction had 10 bases not matched to a gene; V was cut back by 6 bases and J by 7 bases. The length of the CDR3 is 15 residues. From germline, CDR1 is MNHEY and CDR2 SVGAGI. In DNA form, the CDR3 reads TGTGCCAGCAGGACACAGGGGGCGGGTAGGAATGAGCAGTTCTTC. This encodes CASRTQGAGRNEQFF.

The chain links TRBV9 to TRBJ1-4, with a weak D call TRBD1 (5 bases). The CDR3 is 15 residues long. V was shortened by 0 bases and J by 2 bases, with 8 bases between the two germline ends. Germline CDR1 is SGDLS and CDR2 is YYNGEE. CDR3 in DNA: TGTGCCAGCAGCGTAGGTGGGGGGACTAATGAAAAACTGTTTTTT. Encoded protein: CASSVGGGTNEKLFF. Filled out from reference TRBV9 and TRBJ1-4, the complete variable domain reads DSGVTQTPKHLITATGQRVTLRCSPRSGDLSVYWYQQSLDQGLQFLIQYYNGEERAKGNILERFSAQQFPDLHSELNLSSLELGDSALYFCASSVGGGTNEKLFFGSGTQLSVL.

The chain employs TRBV5-5 and TRBJ2-3, with a possible D match to TRBD1 (5 bases). The CDR3 has 14 amino acids. In germline, CDR1 is SGHKS, CDR2 YYEKEE (reference sequence). V dropped 0 bases and J dropped 2 bases, with 7 bases sitting between them. CDR3 in amino acids: CASSLGQITDTQYF. CDR3 nucleotide sequence: TGTGCCAGCAGCTTGGGACAGATCACAGATACGCAGTATTTT.

The rearrangement joins TRBV5-4 to TRBJ2-3; D might be TRBD2 (6 bases). The germline V gene has CDR1 SGHNT and CDR2 YYREEE (reference sequence). Deletions cut 3 bases from V and 0 bases from J, with 11 bases between. The CDR3 runs to 15 residues. CDR3 DNA sequence: TGTGCCAGCAGCTCGGGAGTGGGGAGCACAGATACGCAGTATTTT. It specifies CASSSGVGSTDTQYF. The variable domain in full, with the rest retrieved from reference TRBV5-4 and TRBJ2-3, is ETGVTQSPTHLIKTRGQQVTLRCSSQSGHNTVSWYQQALGQGPQFIFQYYREEENGRGNFPPRFSGLQFPNYSSELNVNALELDDSALYLCASSSGVGSTDTQYFGPGTRLTVL.

This chain connects TRBV2 to TRBJ2-5; 10 nucleotides agree with TRBD2. This CDR3 comprises 14 residues. Unmatched junction bases numbered 7, after V lost 8 bases and J lost 4 bases. Germline CDR1 is SNHLY and CDR2 is FYNNEI. CDR3 bases: TGTGCCAGCCAGCGGGAGGGCAACCTAGAGACCCAGTACTTC. It codes for CASQREGNLETQYF.

The chain has TRBV5-1 and TRBJ1-1; D is unclear. This CDR3 has 15 amino acids. Trimming cost V 2 bases and J 0 bases, with 11 bases left between them. Per the germline V gene, CDR1 is SGHRS and CDR2 is YFSETQ. The CDR3 loop is CASSLAFPMNTEAFF. Written as DNA, the CDR3 is TGCGCCAGCAGCTTAGCTTTCCCCATGAACACTGAAGCTTTCTTT.

V usage is TRBV30 and J usage is TRBJ2-7; 11 nucleotides line up with TRBD2. Trimming removed 2 bases from V and 2 bases from J; junction bases left unmatched: 8. Germline lookup yields CDR1 GTSNPN and CDR2 SVGIG (reference sequence). This CDR3 spans 16 amino acids. The CDR3 DNA is TGTGCCTGGAGTCCGACCTGGACTAGCGGGCCCTACGAGCAGTACTTC. Its translation is CAWSPTWTSGPYEQYF.

This clone has only one observation. The V gene is TRBV15, the J gene TRBJ2-7; 7 nucleotides agree with TRBD1. CDR1 LNHNV and CDR2 YYDKDF come from the germline V gene (reference sequence). The CDR3 runs to 14 residues. The V gene end was trimmed by 4 bases and the J gene end by 1 base; junction bases not matched to a gene: 4. The CDR3 bases are TGTGCCACCAGCATTCGACAGGGTTCCTACGAGCAGTACTTC. Encoded protein: CATSIRQGSYEQYF.

This sequence joins TRBV12-5 and TRBJ1-3, with D unclear. The length of the CDR3 is 18 residues. Germline V CDR1 and CDR2: LGHNT, FRNRAP. The V gene lost 1 base and the J gene lost 0 bases, with 16 bases spanning the gap. The CDR3 sequence: CASGLGVLSAYSGNTIYF. DNA for the CDR3: TGTGCTAGTGGTTTGGGGGTTCTCTCAGCTTACTCTGGAAACACCATATATTTT. Using reference TRBV12-5 and TRBJ1-3 for the parts outside the CDR3, the full variable domain is DARVTQTPRHKVTEMGQEVTMRCQPILGHNTVFWYRQTMMQGLELLAYFRNRAPLDDSGMPKDRFSAEMPDATLATLKIQPSEPRDSAVYFCASGLGVLSAYSGNTIYFGEGSWLTVV.

The chain recombines TRBV27 with TRBJ1-2, with no clear D. CDR1 is MNHEY, CDR2 SMNVEV, per germline (reference sequence). The length of the CDR3 is 13 residues. The ends were cut back, 0 bases at V and 8 bases at J, with 10 bases in the middle. The CDR3 is CASSLSRIRGYTF. Written as DNA, the CDR3 is TGTGCCAGCAGTTTATCTAGGATCCGCGGCTACACCTTC.

This chain joins TRBV6-1 and TRBJ2-5; 9 nucleotides align to TRBD2. CDR3 length: 17 amino acids. The germline V gene has CDR1 MNHNS and CDR2 SASEGT. V lost 4 bases and J lost 2; bases outside the gene matches: 11. Here the CDR3 reads CASSGLAGNSYQETQYF. DNA for the CDR3: TGTGCCAGCAGTGGGCTAGCGGGAAATAGTTATCAAGAGACCCAGTACTTC.

V is TRBV9 and J is TRBJ2-7; D might be TRBD2 (5 bases). Germline V gene lookup returns CDR1 SGDLS and CDR2 YYNGEE. Trimming left V 0 bases short and J 1 base short, with 11 bases between. This CDR3 contains 15 residues. The CDR3 DNA reads as TGTGCCAGCAGCGTAGGGTGGGAGTTGTCCTACGAGCAGTACTTC. This translates into CASSVGWELSYEQYF.

This sequence joins TRBV5-1 and TRBJ1-1; D gene uncertain. The V end lost 0 bases, the J end lost 1 base, and 10 bases lay between the germline ends. Germline V lookup: CDR1 SGHRS, CDR2 YFSETQ. The CDR3 spans 15 residues. For the CDR3, the DNA is TGCGCCAGCAGCTTGGCGCCCAGTGGGAACACTGAAGCTTTCTTT. Translating gives CASSLAPSGNTEAFF.

In its sample, this clone was seen a few times. The chain couples TRBV7-3 to TRBJ2-1, with 8 bases aligning to TRBD1. The V and J ends lost 4 bases and 0 bases, in that order; junction bases with no gene match: 2. The CDR3 has 15 amino acids. In germline, CDR1 is SGHTA, CDR2 FQGTGA. The CDR3 loop is CASSWDRSSYNEQFF. As DNA, the CDR3 is TGTGCCAGCAGCTGGGACAGGAGCTCCTACAATGAGCAGTTCTTC. Together with reference TRBV7-3 and TRBJ2-1, the CDR3 gives the full variable domain: GAGVSQTPSNKVTEKGKYVELRCDPISGHTALYWYRQSLGQGPEFLIYFQGTGAADDSGLPNDRFFAVRPEGSVSTLKIQRTERGDSAVYLCASSWDRSSYNEQFFGPGTRLTVL.

This chain joins TRBV19 and TRBJ2-1; D may be TRBD2 (6 bases). The CDR3 consists of 17 residues. CDR1 and CDR2 from the germline V gene are LNHDA and SQIVND (reference sequence). V was pared by 4 bases and J by 4 bases, with 20 bases between. CDR3 region: CASSTLEAGLIYNEQFF. The CDR3 DNA sequence: TGTGCCAGTAGTACCCTAGAGGCGGGACTGATTTACAATGAGCAGTTCTTC.

This rearrangement joins TRBV5-1 to TRBJ2-7; D perhaps matches TRBD1 (6 bases). Deletions cut 0 bases from V and 6 bases from J, with 10 bases between. This CDR3 contains 13 residues. Germline V lookup: CDR1 SGHRS, CDR2 YFSETQ. Here the CDR3 reads CASSLGGLLEQYF. The CDR3 nucleotides are TGCGCCAGCAGCTTGGGGGGGCTCCTCGAGCAGTACTTC.

The chain carries TRBV27 and TRBJ2-1, with 7 nucleotides matching TRBD2. V lost 5 bases, J lost 6 bases, and 4 bases stayed unmatched. Germline CDR1 is MNHEY and CDR2 is SMNVEV (reference sequence). This CDR3 region has 13 residues. DNA for the CDR3: TGTGCCAGCAGTCCAAGGGAGGGCAATGAGCAGTTCTTC. Its translation is CASSPREGNEQFF.

In its sample, this clone was seen once. The chain carries TRBV7-9 and TRBJ2-5; weak D call: TRBD2 (6 bases). Trimming stripped 1 base from V and 0 bases from J, with 18 bases between. The CDR3 is 18 amino acids. The germline V gene has CDR1 SEHNR and CDR2 FQNEAQ (reference sequence). The CDR3: CASSLDGLRKSYQETQYF. DNA of the CDR3: TGTGCCAGCAGCTTAGACGGACTACGAAAATCTTACCAAGAGACCCAGTACTTC.